A selection of T cell receptor beta chains follows, all from one sample in a study of CD8 T cells in Susac syndrome. TCRdb itself ran the immunoSEQ multiplex PCR reads through MiXCR, one entry per CDR3 protein. The repertoire holds under 200,000 distinct CDR3 sequences, with 85% to 95% as singletons. The sequencing input was CD4+ T cells from PBMCs. These TCRs come from a human donor with Susac syndrome. CDR3s leave out the opening cysteine and the closing phenylalanine or tryptophan.

j_call: TRBJ1-4; v_call: TRBV10-3; cdr3_aa: AIRDGGPSGEKLF
j_call: TRBJ1-5; v_call: TRBV15; cdr3_aa: ATSRPIETGVGQPQH
j_call: TRBJ2-1; v_call: TRBV4-2; cdr3_aa: ASSRAFSGAPSYNEQF
j_call: TRBJ2-4; v_call: TRBV4-2; cdr3_aa: ASSQDGKGLAKNIQY
j_call: TRBJ2-6; v_call: TRBV4-1; cdr3_aa: ASSYSQGVLT
j_call: TRBJ1-1; v_call: TRBV9; cdr3_aa: ASSPTGANTEAF
j_call: TRBJ2-3; v_call: TRBV7-9; cdr3_aa: ASSPGWGISADTQY
j_call: TRBJ2-3; v_call: TRBV5-6; cdr3_aa: ASSLYADTQY
j_call: TRBJ2-2; v_call: TRBV11-2; cdr3_aa: ASSLYRANTGELF
j_call: TRBJ2-3; v_call: TRBV7-3; cdr3_aa: ASSLSSGGTDTQY
j_call: TRBJ2-7; v_call: TRBV18; cdr3_aa: ASSPRGLQTYEQY
j_call: TRBJ2-1; v_call: TRBV6-1; cdr3_aa: ASRGGRYAAGDEQF
j_call: TRBJ1-2; v_call: TRBV29-1; cdr3_aa: SVATGGYTYGYT
j_call: TRBJ2-7; v_call: TRBV6-2/TRBV6-3; cdr3_aa: ASSYRQPPYEQY
j_call: TRBJ1-4; v_call: TRBV12-3/TRBV12-4; cdr3_aa: ASSRTSATNEKLF
j_call: TRBJ2-3; v_call: TRBV29-1; cdr3_aa: SVRDSPGDTQY
j_call: TRBJ2-7; v_call: TRBV12-3/TRBV12-4; cdr3_aa: ASSPQLAGEQY
j_call: TRBJ2-7; v_call: TRBV5-1; cdr3_aa: ASSLGQGPDEQY
j_call: TRBJ2-6; v_call: TRBV3-1; cdr3_aa: ASSQALGSGANVLT
j_call: TRBJ2-7; v_call: TRBV20-1; cdr3_aa: SARFAGGTYEQY
j_call: TRBJ1-1; v_call: TRBV6-1; cdr3_aa: ASRKPGPGASTEAF
j_call: TRBJ2-2; v_call: TRBV6-2/TRBV6-3; cdr3_aa: ASSLLGRTNTGELF
j_call: TRBJ2-5; v_call: TRBV5-4; cdr3_aa: ASSPIAGGGETQY
j_call: TRBJ1-2; v_call: TRBV29-1; cdr3_aa: SVPQGGAGDVGYT
j_call: TRBJ2-1; v_call: TRBV6-5; cdr3_aa: ASREGGPGLNEQF
j_call: TRBJ1-1; v_call: TRBV7-9; cdr3_aa: ASSPMGNTEAF
j_call: TRBJ2-1; v_call: TRBV3-1; cdr3_aa: ASSPPGYNEQF
j_call: TRBJ2-2; v_call: TRBV5-1; cdr3_aa: ASSLRPNTGELF
j_call: TRBJ2-2; v_call: TRBV5-4; cdr3_aa: ASSLAVGLDTGELF
j_call: TRBJ1-4; v_call: TRBV5-1; cdr3_aa: ASSLGGVGEKLF
j_call: TRBJ1-5; v_call: TRBV20-1; cdr3_aa: SAKGQGTGNQPQH
j_call: TRBJ2-2; v_call: TRBV29-1; cdr3_aa: SVRSGIFTGELF
j_call: TRBJ1-2; v_call: TRBV9; cdr3_aa: ASSVGDSRNSYGYT
j_call: TRBJ2-5; v_call: TRBV15; cdr3_aa: ATSRELGTQY
j_call: TRBJ1-5; v_call: TRBV19; cdr3_aa: ASSIWGDSNQPQH
j_call: TRBJ2-4; v_call: TRBV9; cdr3_aa: ASSDRFGGGGGLAKNIQY
j_call: TRBJ1-6; v_call: TRBV9; cdr3_aa: ASSVGYSYNSPLH
j_call: TRBJ2-1; v_call: TRBV11-3; cdr3_aa: ASSSIPGSYNEQF
j_call: TRBJ2-3; v_call: TRBV9; cdr3_aa: ASSVGSGTSFTDTQY
j_call: TRBJ1-2; v_call: TRBV5-6; cdr3_aa: ASSLLQDRFYGYT
j_call: TRBJ1-4; v_call: TRBV25-1; cdr3_aa: ASGRGSGEKLF
j_call: TRBJ2-7; v_call: TRBV15; cdr3_aa: ATSDDRTSYEQY
j_call: TRBJ2-1; v_call: TRBV4-1; cdr3_aa: ASSHQPSGVMTEQF
j_call: TRBJ2-1; v_call: TRBV20-1; cdr3_aa: SARAGRYGGDEQF
j_call: TRBJ2-7; v_call: TRBV20-1; cdr3_aa: SAPPGPGRYEQY
j_call: TRBJ1-1; v_call: TRBV27; cdr3_aa: ASSLLGTGVTEAF
j_call: TRBJ2-1; v_call: TRBV29-1; cdr3_aa: SAHRSEAYNEQF
j_call: TRBJ1-5; v_call: TRBV9; cdr3_aa: ASTSGDRSGQPQH
j_call: TRBJ2-7; v_call: TRBV29-1; cdr3_aa: SVVAATYEQY
j_call: TRBJ2-1; v_call: TRBV28; cdr3_aa: ASSPSLGGYNEQF
j_call: TRBJ2-5; v_call: TRBV5-1; cdr3_aa: ASTRDRGRETQY
j_call: TRBJ1-1; v_call: TRBV4-1; cdr3_aa: ASSQDTGLNTEAF
j_call: TRBJ2-5; v_call: TRBV14; cdr3_aa: ASSQAQVQETQY
j_call: TRBJ2-7; v_call: TRBV20-1; cdr3_aa: SASPDRPYEQY
j_call: TRBJ1-2; v_call: TRBV5-6; cdr3_aa: ASTPGIENYGYT
j_call: TRBJ2-2; v_call: TRBV9; cdr3_aa: ASSAGTANTGELF
j_call: TRBJ2-1; v_call: TRBV25-1; cdr3_aa: ATAGTREHNEQF
j_call: TRBJ2-5; v_call: TRBV9; cdr3_aa: ASSGGTGWETQY
j_call: TRBJ2-3; v_call: TRBV5-1; cdr3_aa: ASSVRDATTDTQY
j_call: TRBJ2-3; v_call: TRBV5-1; cdr3_aa: ASSSLRGQGSDTQY